Sequencing of this T cell receptor beta chain was carried out in a study of neoadjuvant anti-PD-1 for oral cavity cancer. Study-wide context: Most patients had three to four biweekly doses of 3 mg/kg nivolumab before resection. Around day 43, patients without progression received a fourth nivolumab dose before surgery.

This CDR3 is 13 amino acids long. In germline, CDR1 is MNHEY, CDR2 SMNVEV (reference sequence). V was trimmed by 6 bases and J by 2 bases, leaving 10 bases between them. Clones were read by immunoSEQ multiplex PCR, and TCRdb kept only the in-frame ones, dropping some. Here the sample spans roughly 15,000 clones, 55% to 75% being singletons. This clonotype originated in a person between 40 and 85 years old with oral cavity squamous cell carcinoma. Sequencing used PBMCs, obtained before nivolumab (anti-PD-1) treatment. The rearrangement joins TRBV27 to TRBJ1-2; D perhaps matches TRBD1 (5 bases). This CDR3 reads CASSGTVNYGYTF. As DNA, the CDR3 is TGTGCCAGCAGCGGGACGGTCAACTATGGCTACACCTTC.